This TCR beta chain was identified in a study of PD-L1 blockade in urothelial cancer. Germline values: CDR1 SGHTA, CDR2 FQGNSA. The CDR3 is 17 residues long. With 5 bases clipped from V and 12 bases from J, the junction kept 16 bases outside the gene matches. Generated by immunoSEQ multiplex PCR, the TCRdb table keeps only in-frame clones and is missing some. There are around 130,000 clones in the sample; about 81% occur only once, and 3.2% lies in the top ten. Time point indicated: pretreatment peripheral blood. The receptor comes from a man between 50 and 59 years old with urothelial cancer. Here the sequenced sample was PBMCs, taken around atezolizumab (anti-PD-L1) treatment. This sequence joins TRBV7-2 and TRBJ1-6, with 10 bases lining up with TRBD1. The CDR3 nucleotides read TGTGCCAGCAGCCGGAACTTTGGAAGGGACAGGGGCGTACCCCTCCACTTT. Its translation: CASSRNFGRDRGVPLHF.